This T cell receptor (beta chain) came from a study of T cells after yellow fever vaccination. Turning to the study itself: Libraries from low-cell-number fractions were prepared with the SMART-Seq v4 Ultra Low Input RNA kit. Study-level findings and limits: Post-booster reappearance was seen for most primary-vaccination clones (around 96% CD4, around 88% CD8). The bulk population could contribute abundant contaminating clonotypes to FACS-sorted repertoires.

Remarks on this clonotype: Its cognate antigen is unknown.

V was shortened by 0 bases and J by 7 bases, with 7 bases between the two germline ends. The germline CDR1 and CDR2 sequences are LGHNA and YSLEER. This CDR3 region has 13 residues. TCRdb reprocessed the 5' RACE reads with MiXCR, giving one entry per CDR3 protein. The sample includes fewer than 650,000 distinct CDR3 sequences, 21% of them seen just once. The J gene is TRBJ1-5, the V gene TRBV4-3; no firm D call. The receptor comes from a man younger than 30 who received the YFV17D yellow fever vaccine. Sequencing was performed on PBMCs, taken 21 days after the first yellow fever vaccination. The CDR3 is CASSQDAVQPQHF. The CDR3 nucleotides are TGCGCCAGCAGCCAAGATGCGGTGCAGCCCCAGCATTTT.